The rows below give T cell receptor beta chains drawn from one sample of a study of T cell changes during pregnancy in multiple sclerosis. Data came from immunoSEQ multiplex PCR; TCRdb stores just in-frame clones and leaves some out. The sample carries about 75,000 clones, about 94% recorded once. The starting material was CD4+ T cells from peripheral blood mononuclear cells, obtained after pregnancy. Receptors originate from a female donor with multiple sclerosis, enrolled in a pregnancy study. Both conserved end residues are part of each CDR3. The order of the fields is V gene, clone size, D gene, J gene, CDR3 protein, CDR3 DNA. D genes are given only for firm matches. Only part of the rows carry a size: once, few, many, or a class if the clone is expanded.

TRBV5-1,-,TRBD1,TRBJ2-7,CASSETGLSSYEQYF,TGCGCCAGCAGCGAGACAGGGTTAAGCTCCTACGAGCAGTACTTC
TRBV28,-,-,TRBJ1-4,CASSFNQGKLFF,TGTGCCAGCAGTTTTAACCAGGGAAAACTGTTTTTT
TRBV5-6,-,TRBD2,TRBJ2-7,CASSPRTRPYEQYF,TGTGCCAGCAGCCCACGGACTAGGCCCTACGAGCAGTACTTC
TRBV5-5,-,-,TRBJ2-7,CASSPLASRYEQYF,TGTGCCAGCAGCCCCCTGGCTAGTAGGTACGAGCAGTACTTC
TRBV5-4,-,TRBD2,TRBJ2-6,CASSFGGDRANVLTF,TGTGCCAGCAGCTTCGGGGGGGATCGGGCCAACGTCCTGACTTTC
TRBV5-4,-,TRBD2,TRBJ2-7,CASSRRSSGSNEQYF,TGTGCCAGCAGCCGTCGGTCTAGCGGGAGTAACGAGCAGTACTTC
TRBV28,-,TRBD1,TRBJ1-1,CASSLLTGGTEAFF,TGTGCCAGCAGTTTATTGACAGGGGGCACTGAAGCTTTCTTT
TRBV30,-,-,TRBJ1-6,CAWRRPDFGYNSPLHF,TGTGCCTGGAGAAGACCCGACTTCGGGTATAATTCACCCCTCCACTTT
TRBV7-2,-,-,TRBJ2-7,CASSLGRTASYEQYF,TGTGCCAGCAGCTTAGGCCGGACAGCGAGCTACGAGCAGTACTTC
TRBV27,once,TRBD1,TRBJ2-6,CASSLGGQGLTGANVLTF,TGTGCCAGCAGTTTAGGGGGACAGGGGCTCACTGGGGCCAACGTCCTGACTTTC
TRBV7-2,-,-,TRBJ1-3,CASSLAGGSGNTIYF,TGTGCCAGCAGCTTAGCAGGGGGCTCTGGAAACACCATATATTTT
TRBV7-2,once,TRBD1,TRBJ1-3,CASSFSNRGGNTIYF,TGTGCCAGCAGCTTTTCGAACAGGGGCGGAAACACCATATATTTT
TRBV15,-,TRBD1,TRBJ2-2,CATSREPALNRGGTGELFF,TGTGCCACCAGCAGAGAACCTGCACTAAACAGGGGCGGCACCGGGGAGCTGTTTTTT
TRBV5-6,-,TRBD1,TRBJ2-7,CASSPDRAGEQYF,TGTGCCAGCAGCCCGGACAGGGCGGGTGAGCAGTACTTC
TRBV21-1,-,-,TRBJ2-2,CASSKVGLAENTGELFF,TGTGCCAGCAGCAAGGTGGGCCTAGCGGAGAACACCGGGGAGCTGTTTTTT
TRBV7-2,-,TRBD2,TRBJ2-1,CASSQGLAGAQRFF,TGTGCCAGCAGCCAAGGACTAGCGGGAGCTCAGAGGTTCTTC
TRBV11-2,-,TRBD2,TRBJ2-2,CASRVGGYTGELFF,TGTGCCAGCAGAGTGGGAGGGTACACCGGGGAGCTGTTTTTT
TRBV5-1,-,-,TRBJ2-1,CASSSGIYNEQFF,TGCGCCAGCAGCTCCGGGATATACAATGAGCAGTTCTTC
TRBV28,-,-,TRBJ1-5,CASTEGTAQNQPQHF,TGTGCCAGCACCGAGGGAACAGCACAGAATCAGCCCCAGCATTTT